Below, 16 T cell receptor beta chains from the same sample are listed, as sequenced in a study of cytomegalovirus exposure and HLA in healthy donors. PCR primers comprised 60 Vbeta and 13 Jbeta primers. Here immunoSEQ multiplex PCR was the method, and the copy in TCRdb shows in-frame clones only, minus some. Of hundreds of thousands of clones in the sample, roughly two thirds were seen once. The specimen was PBMCs. The receptors here all came from a female donor in good health and CMV-seronegative.

The gene calls are TRBV10-1 and TRBJ2-7, with a tentative D call TRBD1 (6 bases). With 5 bases removed from V and 7 bases from J, the gap between germline ends came to 18 bases. Germline V gene sequence: CDR1 WNHNN, CDR2 SYGVQD (reference sequence). This CDR3 region has 14 residues. CDR3 sequence reads: CASSSGVGAGEQYF. DNA for the CDR3: TGCGCCAGCAGTTCAGGGGTAGGGGCAGGAGAGCAGTACTTC.

This chain connects TRBV12-5 to TRBJ1-4; D remains ambiguous. Trimming left V 5 bases short and J 8 bases short, with 15 bases between. Germline V gene lookup returns CDR1 LGHNT and CDR2 FRNRAP. This CDR3 has 14 residues. CDR3 bases: TGTGCTAGTGGTCCCGGGGTGGCGCGAGAAAAACTGTTTTTT. It encodes CASGPGVAREKLFF.

This sequence joins TRBV5-1 and TRBJ1-2; maybe TRBD1 (6 bases). The CDR3 sequence is 14 residues long. Between the trimmed V and J ends, which lost 3 bases and 2 bases, there was a span of 11 bases. Germline loops: CDR1 SGHRS, CDR2 YFSETQ. The CDR3 spells CASSSNTGNYGYTF. In DNA form, the CDR3 reads TGCGCCAGCAGCTCCAATACAGGGAACTATGGCTACACCTTC.

The chain couples TRBV19 to TRBJ1-1, with no clear D. Between the trimmed V and J ends, which lost 5 bases and 1 base, there was a span of 14 bases. The CDR3 sequence is 15 residues long. The germline V gene has CDR1 LNHDA and CDR2 SQIVND (reference sequence). CDR3 nucleotide sequence: TGTGCCAGTAGTGCCGCAGGTCTAACGAACACTGAAGCTTTCTTT. The encoded protein is CASSAAGLTNTEAFF.

The chain couples TRBV19 to TRBJ2-1; tentative D call: TRBD2 (6 bases). CDR3 length: 19 residues. The V gene lost 10 bases and the J gene lost 5 bases, with 33 bases spanning the gap. CDR1 LNHDA and CDR2 SQIVND come from the germline V gene (reference sequence). The CDR3 DNA reads TGTGCCACCAGTACTTTTCGGGGTAGCGGAAGAAACTTTCACAATGAGCAGTTCTTC. This translates into CATSTFRGSGRNFHNEQFF.

The CDR3 nucleotides are TGTGCCAGCAGCTTAGGAACAGGGGATTCGCATGGCTACACCTTC. Amino acid sequence: CASSLGTGDSHGYTF. The V gene is TRBV7-8, the J gene TRBJ1-2; 7 bases map to TRBD1. V lost 1 base and J lost 6; bases outside the gene matches: 8. Germline lookup yields CDR1 SGHVS and CDR2 FQNEAQ. CDR3 length: 15 amino acids.

The chain has TRBV30 and TRBJ2-3; a possible D gene is TRBD2 (6 bases). Per germline, CDR1 GTSNPN and CDR2 SVGIG (reference sequence). The CDR3 extends over 14 amino acids. The germline V and J ends were trimmed by 4 bases and 2 bases, with 13 bases remaining between them. CDR3 region: CAWTGSGYTDTQYF. Here the CDR3 DNA reads TGTGCCTGGACCGGTAGCGGATACACAGATACGCAGTATTTT.

The chain combines TRBV30 with TRBJ2-7; 7 bases are shared with TRBD2. This CDR3 is 15 amino acids long. Germline CDR1 GTSNPN, CDR2 SVGIG (reference sequence). The V and J ends lost 4 bases and 2 bases, in that order; junction bases with no gene match: 11. The CDR3 loop reads CAWTAMRGGPYEQYF. CDR3 nucleotide sequence: TGTGCCTGGACCGCGATGCGGGGAGGGCCCTACGAGCAGTACTTC.

This clone was detected a few times. The chain is built from TRBV19 and TRBJ2-1; a possible D gene is TRBD2 (6 bases). The ends were cut back, 7 bases at V and 0 bases at J, with 10 bases in the middle. This CDR3 is built from 14 residues. Germline V CDR1 and CDR2: LNHDA, SQIVND (reference sequence). This CDR3 is CASTRGSSYNEQFF. The CDR3 nucleotides are TGTGCCAGTACCCGGGGGAGCTCCTACAATGAGCAGTTCTTC.

The CDR3 coding sequence is TGCGCCAGCAGCTTGGATCCAGGGAATCAGCCCCAGCATTTT. It translates to CASSLDPGNQPQHF. The chain has TRBV5-1 and TRBJ1-5; D is perhaps TRBD1 (5 bases). Germline-derived CDR1 and CDR2 are SGHRS and YFSETQ. CDR3 size: 14 residues. V dropped 0 bases and J dropped 4 bases, with 8 bases sitting between them.

The chain links TRBV6-5 to TRBJ2-3; TRBD2 matches at 7 bases. Germline loops: CDR1 MNHEY, CDR2 SVGAGI. The length of the CDR3 is 14 residues. Trimming removed 7 bases from V and 4 bases from J; junction bases left unmatched: 8. CDR3 region: CASTGGISADTQYF. CDR3 coding DNA: TGTGCCAGCACCGGGGGGATTAGTGCAGATACGCAGTATTTT.

With respect to this clone: One junction end disagrees with the germline gene, perhaps due to a read error. The rearrangement uses TRBV7-9 and TRBJ2-1; 10 bases align to TRBD2. CDR1 and CDR2 from the germline V gene are SEHNR and FQNEAQ (reference sequence). The CDR3 is 16 amino acids. The CDR3 reads CSSSYRTSGSYNEQFF. The DNA for the CDR3 is TGTTCCAGCAGCTACCGGACTAGCGGCTCCTACAATGAGCAGTTCTTC.

The J gene is TRBJ2-2, the V gene TRBV15; D is ambiguous. Trimming pared 0 bases from V and 7 bases from J, leaving 9 bases between. Germline V CDR1 and CDR2: LNHNV, YYDKDF (reference sequence). This CDR3 spans 14 amino acids. CDR3 bases: TGTGCCACCAGCAGAGATCGGGTGGGCGGGGAGCTGTTTTTT. Protein product: CATSRDRVGGELFF.

This clone has a single count. The chain links TRBV7-3 to TRBJ2-3; 10 bases agree with TRBD2. V was clipped by 6 bases and J by 3 bases; unmatched bases: 18. There are 19 residues in the CDR3. Germline-derived CDR1 and CDR2 are SGHTA and FQGTGA. The CDR3 is CASRASGRTSGLVTDTQYF. The CDR3 DNA is TGTGCCAGCAGGGCGTCGGGGAGGACTAGCGGATTGGTGACAGATACGCAGTATTTT. The complete variable domain, with remaining parts taken from reference TRBV7-3 and TRBJ2-3, reads GAGVSQTPSNKVTEKGKYVELRCDPISGHTALYWYRQSLGQGPEFLIYFQGTGAADDSGLPNDRFFAVRPEGSVSTLKIQRTERGDSAVYLCASRASGRTSGLVTDTQYFGPGTRLTVL.

The V call is TRBV7-9, the J call TRBJ1-4; perhaps TRBD1 as D (6 bases). Trimming removed 1 base at V and 8 bases at J, with 17 bases between. Germline V gene lookup returns CDR1 SEHNR and CDR2 FQNEAQ (reference sequence). CDR3 length: 16 residues. The CDR3 coding sequence is TGTGCCAGCAGCTTAGGGCGACAGGCTGGGGAGGAAAAACTGTTTTTT. This translates into CASSLGRQAGEEKLFF.

This clone has just one count. The CDR3 region is CASSLPRSEAFF. In DNA, the CDR3 is TGTGCCAGCAGTTTACCCCGCAGTGAAGCTTTCTTT. The chain combines TRBV28 with TRBJ1-1; D call uncertain. The CDR3 totals 12 residues. Germline V gene sequence: CDR1 MDHEN, CDR2 SYDVKM. V dropped 2 bases and J dropped 7 bases, with 8 bases sitting between them.